The rows below give T cell receptor beta chains drawn from one sample of a study of identifying expanded T cells in peripheral blood. Some clones are missing from TCRdb's copy, which holds only in-frame ones; the method was immunoSEQ multiplex PCR. The data show tens of thousands of clones, 70% to 90% seen once. Sample: blood. The receptors come from a person between 18 and 75 years old in good health. CDR3s include the opening cysteine and the closing phenylalanine or tryptophan.

j_gene: TRBJ2-6
v_gene: TRBV5-1
CDR3aa: CASSFTVIDNHSGANVLTF

j_gene: TRBJ2-7
v_gene: TRBV29-1
CDR3aa: CSVEESPAGNYEQYF

j_gene: TRBJ2-7
v_gene: TRBV6-5
CDR3aa: CASSGTYEQYF

j_gene: TRBJ2-5
v_gene: TRBV6-6
CDR3aa: CASSGIGTTLETQYF

j_gene: TRBJ2-3
v_gene: TRBV2
CDR3aa: CASTRLAGQGDTQYF

j_gene: TRBJ1-5
v_gene: TRBV18
CDR3aa: CASSPRGPGNQPQHF

j_gene: TRBJ2-7
v_gene: TRBV7-9
CDR3aa: CASSPGAHEQYF

j_gene: TRBJ2-7
v_gene: TRBV27
CDR3aa: CASSLMLGGWDEQYF

j_gene: TRBJ1-2
v_gene: TRBV5-4
CDR3aa: CASSRSGAGADNYGYTF

j_gene: TRBJ2-5
v_gene: TRBV2
CDR3aa: CASSGLAVQETQYF

j_gene: TRBJ2-3
v_gene: TRBV29-1
CDR3aa: CSVEEAVRTDTQYF

j_gene: TRBJ2-3
v_gene: TRBV7-3
CDR3aa: CASSPAPSNTDTQYF

j_gene: TRBJ2-3
v_gene: TRBV6-5
CDR3aa: CASKARTFTDTQYF

j_gene: TRBJ1-4
v_gene: TRBV4-1
CDR3aa: CASTSSRGGFNEKLFF

j_gene: TRBJ2-2
v_gene: TRBV5-8
CDR3aa: CASSLPIYGGNTGELFF

j_gene: TRBJ2-1
v_gene: TRBV7-2
CDR3aa: CASSPAGLAYNEQFF

j_gene: TRBJ2-3
v_gene: TRBV30
CDR3aa: CAWSVSRVTDTQYF

j_gene: TRBJ1-5
v_gene: TRBV6-5
CDR3aa: CASSPDRVGNQPQHF

j_gene: TRBJ1-2
v_gene: TRBV29-1
CDR3aa: CSVVGTAANYGYTF

j_gene: TRBJ2-2
v_gene: TRBV4-3
CDR3aa: CASSQESAGPNTGELFF

j_gene: TRBJ1-1
v_gene: TRBV5-1
CDR3aa: CASSLEQGGNTEAFF

j_gene: TRBJ2-2
v_gene: TRBV4-2
CDR3aa: CASSQEGWRNTGELFF

j_gene: TRBJ2-7
v_gene: TRBV21-1
CDR3aa: CASHRQYLYEQYF

j_gene: TRBJ1-1
v_gene: TRBV6-5
CDR3aa: CASSYEFGNTEAFF

j_gene: TRBJ2-1
v_gene: TRBV29-1
CDR3aa: CSVVGGSSGGEQFF

j_gene: TRBJ2-7
v_gene: TRBV5-4
CDR3aa: CASSFFREQYF

j_gene: TRBJ2-7
v_gene: TRBV19
CDR3aa: CASSLRVVASYEQYF

j_gene: TRBJ2-7
v_gene: TRBV9
CDR3aa: CASSPRGERGADEQYF

j_gene: TRBJ2-7
v_gene: TRBV2
CDR3aa: CASRGQGLYEQYF

j_gene: TRBJ2-3
v_gene: TRBV6-1
CDR3aa: CASSLRPRDTQYF

j_gene: TRBJ1-5
v_gene: TRBV19
CDR3aa: CASSIDHREQPQHF

j_gene: TRBJ2-2
v_gene: TRBV10-3
CDR3aa: CAILGTNTGELFF

j_gene: TRBJ2-7
v_gene: TRBV4-2
CDR3aa: CASSQDVRTRTYEQYF

j_gene: TRBJ2-1
v_gene: TRBV6-5
CDR3aa: CASSYQGQTYNEQFF

j_gene: TRBJ1-4
v_gene: TRBV5-1
CDR3aa: CASSLTGVATNEKLFF

j_gene: TRBJ1-1
v_gene: TRBV7-2
CDR3aa: CASSLPGSTEAFF

j_gene: TRBJ1-4
v_gene: TRBV5-6
CDR3aa: CASSWKAATNEKLFF

j_gene: TRBJ1-2
v_gene: TRBV6-6
CDR3aa: CASSYSTRALNYGYTF

j_gene: TRBJ1-2
v_gene: TRBV29-1
CDR3aa: CSVHGQGYGYTF

j_gene: TRBJ2-3
v_gene: TRBV7-2
CDR3aa: CASSSRVGTDTQYF

j_gene: TRBJ1-4
v_gene: TRBV4-2
CDR3aa: CASSQGGEKLFF

j_gene: TRBJ1-1
v_gene: TRBV7-2
CDR3aa: CASSSRSAKGAEAFF

j_gene: TRBJ1-6
v_gene: TRBV4-3
CDR3aa: CASSPQWDRGSSYNSPLHF

j_gene: TRBJ2-7
v_gene: TRBV27
CDR3aa: CASCRRRQRVDEQYF

j_gene: TRBJ1-1
v_gene: TRBV7-2
CDR3aa: CASSLSQPGFGGSGAFF

j_gene: TRBJ2-1
v_gene: TRBV7-2
CDR3aa: CASSLPGHNEQFF

j_gene: TRBJ1-2
v_gene: TRBV6-1
CDR3aa: CASTWTDHGYTF

j_gene: TRBJ2-2
v_gene: TRBV6-1
CDR3aa: CASREMTGNTGELFF

j_gene: TRBJ2-5
v_gene: TRBV13
CDR3aa: CASSAPAWREGTQYF

j_gene: TRBJ2-5
v_gene: TRBV7-6
CDR3aa: CASSSVNQETQYF

j_gene: TRBJ2-1
v_gene: TRBV20-1
CDR3aa: CSATEENEQFF

j_gene: TRBJ1-2
v_gene: TRBV11-2
CDR3aa: CASSLGGGRSDYGYTF

j_gene: TRBJ2-7
v_gene: TRBV10-1
CDR3aa: CASTPKEDNEQYF

j_gene: TRBJ2-2
v_gene: TRBV9
CDR3aa: CASQGGTGELFF